The 10 T cell receptor beta chains presented below share a single source sample, sequenced in a study of blood T cell repertoires in COVID-19. The table came from immunoSEQ multiplex PCR; TCRdb's copy has only in-frame clones and leaves some out. The sample contains 350,000 to 450,000 clones, around nine tenths of which appear only once. What was sequenced was peripheral blood. The receptors come from a woman in her forties with COVID-19, enrolled during active disease.

The chain employs TRBV5-1 and TRBJ1-2, with 8 bases fitting TRBD1. The germline gives CDR1 SGHRS, CDR2 YFSETQ. The CDR3 is made up of 14 amino acids. Trimming at V came to 3 bases and at J to 5 bases, leaving 6 bases not matched to a gene. The CDR3 bases are TGCGCCAGCAGCTCTACAGGGGGAAGTTATGGCTACACCTTC. It codes for CASSSTGGSYGYTF.

The chain's CDR3 is CASSQDGGGQETQYF. DNA for the CDR3: TGCGCCAGCAGCCAAGATGGGGGGGGGCAAGAGACCCAGTACTTC. The rearrangement joins TRBV4-1 to TRBJ2-5; 7 bases match TRBD2. Germline assignment: CDR1 MGHRA and CDR2 YSYEKL. V shed 0 bases and J 2 bases; nucleotides not matched to a gene: 3. The CDR3 sequence is 15 residues long.

This clone was detected only a few times. J is TRBJ2-5 and V is TRBV5-6, with D possibly TRBD1 on 7 matching bases. The germline V and J ends were trimmed by 4 bases and 7 bases, with 20 bases remaining between them. Germline lookup yields CDR1 SGHDT and CDR2 YYEEEE. There are 15 residues in the CDR3. Written as DNA, the CDR3 is TGTGCCAGCAGCATAAGAAGGACAGGAGGGGCGACCCAGTACTTC. This codes for CASSIRRTGGATQYF.

Concerning this clone itself: The identical CDR3 is also encoded by other nucleotide sequences in the sample. The chain combines TRBV27 with TRBJ1-2, with D tentatively TRBD1 (5 bases). Trimming removed 5 bases from V and 3 bases from J, with 10 bases in between. From germline, CDR1 is MNHEY and CDR2 SMNVEV (reference sequence). This CDR3 contains 13 residues. In DNA form, the CDR3 reads TGTGCCAGCAGTCTCAGGGAAGACTATGGCTACACCTTC. This translates into CASSLREDYGYTF.

This chain links TRBV24-1 with TRBJ2-1; maybe TRBD1 (7 bases). The CDR3 length is 16 residues. Per the germline V gene, CDR1 is KGHDR and CDR2 is SFDVKD. Trimming took 2 bases from V and 4 from J, leaving 14 bases between them. The CDR3 is CATSDSRTGGYNEQFF. The CDR3 DNA reads TGTGCCACCAGTGATTCACGGACAGGAGGGTACAATGAGCAGTTCTTC.

The genes are TRBV30 and TRBJ2-1; D may be TRBD1 (5 bases). The CDR3 spans 13 residues. Trimming removed 2 bases from V and 8 bases from J, with 13 bases in between. The germline V gene has CDR1 GTSNPN and CDR2 SVGIG (reference sequence). The CDR3 loop reads CAWSPTFRDEQFF. Written as DNA, the CDR3 is TGTGCCTGGAGTCCAACATTCAGGGATGAGCAGTTCTTC. Together with reference TRBV30 and TRBJ2-1, the CDR3 gives the full variable domain: SQTIHQWPATLVQPVGSPLSLECTVEGTSNPNLYWYRQAAGRGLQLLFYSVGIGQISSEVPQNLSASRPQDRQFILSSKKLLLSDSGFYLCAWSPTFRDEQFFGPGTRLTVL.

The chain uses TRBV27 and TRBJ1-2, with 8 bases identical to TRBD1. This CDR3 contains 15 residues. CDR1 MNHEY and CDR2 SMNVEV come from the germline V gene (reference sequence). V shed 4 bases and J 1 base; nucleotides not matched to a gene: 5. The chain's CDR3 is CASSSGQARNYGYTF. For the CDR3, the DNA is TGTGCCAGCAGTTCGGGACAGGCCCGTAACTATGGCTACACCTTC.

This sequence joins TRBV2 and TRBJ2-4; 7 bases are shared with TRBD1. This CDR3 region has 16 residues. J was trimmed by 1 base and V by 1 base; bases with no gene match: 4. Per the germline V gene, CDR1 is SNHLY and CDR2 is FYNNEI. The CDR3 DNA reads as TGTGCCAGCAGTGAAGGTCAGGGGGTGGCCAAAAACATTCAGTACTTC. Its translation is CASSEGQGVAKNIQYF.

The CDR3 DNA reads as TGCGCCAGCAGCCAGGGACTAGCGGGTACTATCTACGAGCAGTACTTC. This codes for CASSQGLAGTIYEQYF. This chain joins TRBV4-3 and TRBJ2-7; TRBD2 aligns across 12 bases. Germline lookup yields CDR1 LGHNA and CDR2 YSLEER. CDR3 size: 16 residues. V dropped 3 bases and J dropped 3; count of bases not matched to a gene: 6.

This sequence joins TRBV6-6 and TRBJ1-5; no clear D gene. The germline V and J ends were trimmed by 2 bases and 7 bases, with 6 bases remaining between them. CDR3 size: 12 residues. Germline V gene sequence: CDR1 MNHNY, CDR2 SVGAGI (reference sequence). The CDR3 region has the DNA TGTGCCAGCAGTTACGAGAGACAGCCCCAGCATTTT. Its translation is CASSYERQPQHF.